This is a list of T cell receptor beta chains from one sample in a study of blood T cell repertoires in COVID-19. Some clones are missing from TCRdb's copy, which holds only in-frame ones; the method was immunoSEQ multiplex PCR. This repertoire shows hundreds of thousands of clones, 85% found once; its top ten account for roughly 3.9%. The source material was peripheral blood. These receptors all stem from a woman between 18 and 30 years old with acute or convalescent COVID-19. Both conserved end residues are part of each CDR3. The D gene is left open where the match is weak. Rows give clone size only sometimes, using once, few, many, or a class for an expanded clone.

v_gene: TRBV9
abundance: NA
j_gene: TRBJ2-3
d_gene: NA
CDR3nt: TGTGCCAGCAGCGTAGGGAATGACGGGGTCACAGATACGCAGTATTTT
CDR3aa: CASSVGNDGVTDTQYF

v_gene: TRBV18
abundance: NA
j_gene: TRBJ1-6
d_gene: NA
CDR3nt: TGTGCCAGCTCCTCTGACAGGATTAGCTCCTATAATTCACCCCTCCACTTT
CDR3aa: CASSSDRISSYNSPLHF

v_gene: TRBV10-3
abundance: NA
j_gene: TRBJ1-1
d_gene: NA
CDR3nt: TGTGCCATCAGTGAGTCGGAGGGTCTGATCACTGAAGCTTTCTTT
CDR3aa: CAISESEGLITEAFF

v_gene: TRBV28
abundance: NA
j_gene: TRBJ1-6
d_gene: NA
CDR3nt: TGTGCCAGCACCAATAATTCACCCCTCCACTTT
CDR3aa: CASTNNSPLHF

v_gene: TRBV5-1
abundance: NA
j_gene: TRBJ1-1
d_gene: NA
CDR3nt: TGCGCCAGCAGCTTGGGGGACACCAACACTGAAGCTTTCTTT
CDR3aa: CASSLGDTNTEAFF

v_gene: TRBV4-1
abundance: NA
j_gene: TRBJ2-5
d_gene: NA
CDR3nt: TGCGCCAGCAGCCAAGTCCCCTTACCGGTCGAGACCCAGTACTTC
CDR3aa: CASSQVPLPVETQYF

v_gene: TRBV7-9
abundance: NA
j_gene: TRBJ1-3
d_gene: NA
CDR3nt: TGTGCCAGCAGCCCTTGGGTGGGGGCGCTAGGAAACACCATATATTTT
CDR3aa: CASSPWVGALGNTIYF

v_gene: TRBV29-1
abundance: NA
j_gene: TRBJ2-1
d_gene: NA
CDR3nt: TGCAGCGTTGAAGGCGACTGGGAGCAGTTCTTC
CDR3aa: CSVEGDWEQFF

v_gene: TRBV6-1
abundance: few
j_gene: TRBJ2-2
d_gene: NA
CDR3nt: TGTGCCAGCAGTGAAAATGCAGGAAGCACCGGGGAGCTGTTTTTT
CDR3aa: CASSENAGSTGELFF

v_gene: TRBV1
abundance: NA
j_gene: TRBJ2-1
d_gene: NA
CDR3nt: TGCACCAGCAGCCCTGGGACAGGGGTAGACAATGAGCAGTTCTTC
CDR3aa: CTSSPGTGVDNEQFF

v_gene: TRBV27
abundance: NA
j_gene: TRBJ2-3
d_gene: NA
CDR3nt: TGTGCCAGCAGTTCCTTGACACGGAACAGCACAGATACGCAGTATTTT
CDR3aa: CASSSLTRNSTDTQYF

v_gene: TRBV10-3
abundance: once
j_gene: TRBJ1-4
d_gene: TRBD1
CDR3nt: TGTGCCATCAGCCCAGGACAGGGATCAACTAATGAAAAACTGTTTTTT
CDR3aa: CAISPGQGSTNEKLFF

v_gene: TRBV9
abundance: NA
j_gene: TRBJ2-3
d_gene: NA
CDR3nt: TGTGCCAGCAGCGTAGAGGACTTCTTAAGCACAGATACGCAGTATTTT
CDR3aa: CASSVEDFLSTDTQYF

v_gene: TRBV9
abundance: NA
j_gene: TRBJ1-2
d_gene: NA
CDR3nt: TGTGCCAGCAGCAACCGAGGTATTAACTATGGCTACACCTTC
CDR3aa: CASSNRGINYGYTF

v_gene: TRBV19
abundance: NA
j_gene: TRBJ2-2
d_gene: TRBD2
CDR3nt: TGTGCCAGTAGTATAGGCCGGGACTACCGCACCGGGGAGCTGTTTTTT
CDR3aa: CASSIGRDYRTGELFF

v_gene: TRBV7-3
abundance: NA
j_gene: TRBJ2-3
d_gene: NA
CDR3nt: TGTGCCAGCAGCTTAAGCGGGAGCACAGATACGCAGTATTTT
CDR3aa: CASSLSGSTDTQYF

v_gene: TRBV9
abundance: NA
j_gene: TRBJ2-3
d_gene: TRBD2
CDR3nt: TGTGCCAGCAGCGTAATTGGAGCGGGAGGGCCTAGCACAGATACGCAGTATTTT
CDR3aa: CASSVIGAGGPSTDTQYF

v_gene: TRBV19
abundance: NA
j_gene: TRBJ1-6
d_gene: NA
CDR3nt: TGTGCCAGTAGTACCACGTTCGGGGGAGAGTGGAATTCACCCCTCCACTTT
CDR3aa: CASSTTFGGEWNSPLHF

v_gene: TRBV7-6
abundance: once
j_gene: TRBJ2-7
d_gene: TRBD2
CDR3nt: TGTGCCAGCAGCCCTGGACTAGCGGGAGATGTCTACGAGCAGTACTTC
CDR3aa: CASSPGLAGDVYEQYF

v_gene: TRBV4-1
abundance: once
j_gene: TRBJ1-2
d_gene: TRBD1
CDR3nt: TGCGCCAGCAGCCAGATACAGGGGAGAGACTATGGCTACACCTTC
CDR3aa: CASSQIQGRDYGYTF

v_gene: TRBV7-9
abundance: NA
j_gene: TRBJ1-2
d_gene: NA
CDR3nt: TGTGCCAGCAGCCCCCCCGGGGTGGGTAGCTATGGCTACACCTTC
CDR3aa: CASSPPGVGSYGYTF

v_gene: TRBV29-1
abundance: once
j_gene: TRBJ2-5
d_gene: NA
CDR3nt: TGCAGCGTTGAATTGGTAGATCCGGGACATAGCAGGGAGACCCAGTACTTC
CDR3aa: CSVELVDPGHSRETQYF

v_gene: TRBV5-6
abundance: once
j_gene: TRBJ2-7
d_gene: NA
CDR3nt: TGTGCCAGCAGCGTAAGCACCCACGAGCAGTACTTC
CDR3aa: CASSVSTHEQYF

v_gene: TRBV7-2
abundance: NA
j_gene: TRBJ1-5
d_gene: TRBD1
CDR3nt: TGTGCCAGCAGCTTTCCAGGGGGCTTTCAGCCCCAGCATTTT
CDR3aa: CASSFPGGFQPQHF

v_gene: TRBV21-1
abundance: NA
j_gene: TRBJ1-6
d_gene: NA
CDR3nt: TGTGCCAGCAGCAAAGTTGGGGCCAGCTCCTATAATTCACCCCTCCACTTT
CDR3aa: CASSKVGASSYNSPLHF

v_gene: TRBV6-4
abundance: NA
j_gene: TRBJ2-7
d_gene: TRBD2
CDR3nt: TGTGCCAGCAGTGATAGCGGGAGGGCCGTTTACTACGAGCAGTACTTC
CDR3aa: CASSDSGRAVYYEQYF

v_gene: TRBV7-9
abundance: few
j_gene: TRBJ2-7
d_gene: NA
CDR3nt: TGTGCCAGCACAGACGCGGGACAGAGCTCCTACGAGCAGTACTTC
CDR3aa: CASTDAGQSSYEQYF

v_gene: TRBV10-1
abundance: NA
j_gene: TRBJ2-7
d_gene: TRBD1
CDR3nt: TGCGCCAGCAGTGAGGGGGCAGGGGGCCACTACGAGCAGTACTTC
CDR3aa: CASSEGAGGHYEQYF

v_gene: TRBV27
abundance: NA
j_gene: TRBJ1-5
d_gene: NA
CDR3nt: TGTGCCAGCAGTCCTCCGGACAGAAATCGGCCCCAGCATTTT
CDR3aa: CASSPPDRNRPQHF

v_gene: TRBV19
abundance: once
j_gene: TRBJ1-2
d_gene: NA
CDR3nt: TGTGCCAGTAGTGCCCGACTGTATGGCTACACCTTC
CDR3aa: CASSARLYGYTF

v_gene: TRBV10-3
abundance: NA
j_gene: TRBJ2-1
d_gene: TRBD2
CDR3nt: TGTGCCATCAGGCCGCGGGGACTACCCCTTTCCTACAATGAGCAGTTCTTC
CDR3aa: CAIRPRGLPLSYNEQFF

v_gene: TRBV10-2
abundance: NA
j_gene: TRBJ1-3
d_gene: NA
CDR3nt: TGCGCCAGCAGTGAGTCGGGATCGAACCACAGGGTCGCCGGAAACACCATATATTTT
CDR3aa: CASSESGSNHRVAGNTIYF

v_gene: TRBV24-1
abundance: once
j_gene: TRBJ2-3
d_gene: TRBD2
CDR3nt: TGTGCCACCAGTGATCCCACCGGGACTAGCGGAGATACGCAGTATTTT
CDR3aa: CATSDPTGTSGDTQYF

v_gene: TRBV9
abundance: NA
j_gene: TRBJ2-5
d_gene: NA
CDR3nt: TGTGCCAGCAGCCCGGGGGTGCGCCAAGAGACCCAGTACTTC
CDR3aa: CASSPGVRQETQYF

v_gene: TRBV5-1
abundance: NA
j_gene: TRBJ2-1
d_gene: TRBD2
CDR3nt: TGCGCCAGCAGCTTTAGCGGGAACTACAATGAGCAGTTCTTC
CDR3aa: CASSFSGNYNEQFF

v_gene: TRBV5-6
abundance: NA
j_gene: TRBJ1-6
d_gene: NA
CDR3nt: TGTGCCAGCAGCTTGAGACGGGTTAATTCACCCCTCCACTTT
CDR3aa: CASSLRRVNSPLHF

v_gene: TRBV7-9
abundance: NA
j_gene: TRBJ2-5
d_gene: TRBD2
CDR3nt: TGTGCCAGCAGCTTAACTAGCGGGTTATTCCTGTACCAAGAGACCCAGTACTTC
CDR3aa: CASSLTSGLFLYQETQYF

v_gene: TRBV24-1
abundance: NA
j_gene: TRBJ1-1
d_gene: NA
CDR3nt: TGTGCCACCAGGGCAGGAGGCACTGAAGCTTTCTTT
CDR3aa: CATRAGGTEAFF

v_gene: TRBV19
abundance: NA
j_gene: TRBJ1-5
d_gene: NA
CDR3nt: TGTGCCAGTAGTCTCGGTTACGGCAATCAGCCCCAGCATTTT
CDR3aa: CASSLGYGNQPQHF

v_gene: TRBV9
abundance: NA
j_gene: TRBJ2-2
d_gene: TRBD1
CDR3nt: TGTGCCAGCAGCTCGCGCCGGGACAGGGTCACCGGGGAGCTGTTTTTT
CDR3aa: CASSSRRDRVTGELFF

v_gene: TRBV7-9
abundance: NA
j_gene: TRBJ1-1
d_gene: NA
CDR3nt: TGTGCCAGCAGCGCCCCTAGCGGGGTCTCGGGCACTGAAGCTTTCTTT
CDR3aa: CASSAPSGVSGTEAFF

v_gene: TRBV13
abundance: few
j_gene: TRBJ2-2
d_gene: TRBD1
CDR3nt: TGTGCCAGCAGCCCCCGGTCAGGGGGTTACACCGGGGAGCTGTTTTTT
CDR3aa: CASSPRSGGYTGELFF

v_gene: TRBV5-1
abundance: NA
j_gene: TRBJ2-7
d_gene: NA
CDR3nt: TGCGCCAGCAGCTTGAGTGCGGCTAGCTCCTACGAGCAGTACTTC
CDR3aa: CASSLSAASSYEQYF

v_gene: TRBV29-1
abundance: NA
j_gene: TRBJ1-1
d_gene: TRBD1
CDR3nt: TGCAGCGCCGGGGACAGGGGAGAAGCTTTCTTT
CDR3aa: CSAGDRGEAFF

v_gene: TRBV28
abundance: NA
j_gene: TRBJ2-7
d_gene: TRBD1
CDR3nt: TGTGCCAGCAGTTTGACCGGGACAGGGTCTCACGAGCAGTACTTC
CDR3aa: CASSLTGTGSHEQYF

v_gene: TRBV12-3/TRBV12-4
abundance: NA
j_gene: TRBJ1-1
d_gene: NA
CDR3nt: TGTGCCAGCAGTTGGGGCCCGTCACGAGCTTTCTTT
CDR3aa: CASSWGPSRAFF

v_gene: TRBV29-1
abundance: NA
j_gene: TRBJ2-7
d_gene: TRBD1
CDR3nt: TGCAGCGTTGGAGACGACAGGGAAATTTTCCACGAGCAGTACTTC
CDR3aa: CSVGDDREIFHEQYF

v_gene: TRBV7-3
abundance: NA
j_gene: TRBJ1-6
d_gene: TRBD1
CDR3nt: TGTGCCAGCAGCTTAGAAGGGGACAGTAATTCACCCCTCCACTTT
CDR3aa: CASSLEGDSNSPLHF

v_gene: TRBV2
abundance: NA
j_gene: TRBJ1-2
d_gene: NA
CDR3nt: TGTGCCAGCAGTGAAGGGGGCCTTACCCCTGGCTACACCTTC
CDR3aa: CASSEGGLTPGYTF

v_gene: TRBV29-1
abundance: NA
j_gene: TRBJ2-2
d_gene: NA
CDR3nt: TGCAGCGTGTCCGGAGACAGGAACACCGGGGAGCTGTTTTTT
CDR3aa: CSVSGDRNTGELFF

v_gene: TRBV7-9
abundance: NA
j_gene: TRBJ2-2
d_gene: TRBD2
CDR3nt: TGTGCCAGCAGCTTAGAAGCGGGGGATAACACCGGGGAGCTGTTTTTT
CDR3aa: CASSLEAGDNTGELFF

v_gene: TRBV2
abundance: NA
j_gene: TRBJ1-5
d_gene: TRBD1
CDR3nt: TGTGCCAGCAGTGAAGAGGTAGGGGGCGGTCAGCCCCAGCATTTT
CDR3aa: CASSEEVGGGQPQHF

v_gene: TRBV19
abundance: NA
j_gene: TRBJ1-5
d_gene: TRBD1
CDR3nt: TGTGCCAGTGCGGACAGGGCCAATCAGCCCCAGCATTTT
CDR3aa: CASADRANQPQHF